This T cell receptor (beta chain) originates from a study of OX40 agonist ivuxolimab in advanced cancers. Study details: Patient treatment consisted of intravenous ivuxolimab administration every 2 weeks at 0.01 to 10 mg/kg. The mean age was approximately 60 years, ranging from 23 to 79, with about four fifths of participants male.

Regarding this clone: Its matching antigen is unknown.

Overall study results and limits: At doses 0.1 to 3.0 mg/kg, CD4+ and CD8+ clones expanded. On average, CD8+ T cells showed a greater number of expanded clones than CD4+.

Some clones are missing from TCRdb's copy, which holds only in-frame ones; the method was immunoSEQ multiplex PCR. Here the sample spans tens of thousands of clones, approximately 84% being singletons. Trimming shortened V by 2 bases and J by 7 bases, and 15 bases separated the two germline ends. Germline V gene sequence: CDR1 MNHEY, CDR2 SVGAGI. This CDR3 contains 14 residues. The specimen was CD4+ or CD8+ T cells sorted from blood, collected in a trial of the OX40 agonist ivuxolimab. This clonotype originated in an adult with an advanced solid tumor such as melanoma, head and neck, liver or kidney cancer. The V call is TRBV6-5, the J call TRBJ2-7; the D is unclear. Here the CDR3 reads CASSYRPDPREQYF. As DNA, the CDR3 is TGTGCCAGCAGTTACCGGCCGGACCCCCGGGAGCAGTACTTC.